The clone carrying this T cell receptor beta chain was recorded a few times. This specimen comes from a study of T cell changes during pregnancy in multiple sclerosis. CDR1 LNHNV and CDR2 YYDKDF come from the germline V gene (reference sequence). CDR3 length: 17 residues. Trimming took 5 bases from V and 3 from J, leaving 20 bases between them. Sequencing was performed with immunoSEQ multiplex PCR; in TCRdb, only in-frame clones are kept and a portion is missing. The sample holds around 70,000 clones, about nine tenths seen once. V usage is TRBV15 and J usage is TRBJ1-5, with a weak D call TRBD1 (6 bases). The TCR was taken from a female donor in good health, enrolled as a control in a pregnancy study. The specimen was peripheral blood, collected after pregnancy. DNA of the CDR3: TGTGCCACCAGCGGAACCAACACAGGGAAGCTCAATCAGCCCCAGCATTTT. This codes for CATSGTNTGKLNQPQHF.